This note documents a single TCR beta chain sequence. Its antigen is still unknown. Template switching introduced a universal primer site, and the cDNA bore unique molecular identifiers. MiXCR was run by TCRdb on the 5' RACE reads, yielding one entry per CDR3 protein. The sample consists of some 500,000 distinct CDR3 sequences, over 12% of them appearing once. Germline V gene lookup returns CDR1 SEHNR and CDR2 FQNEAQ (reference sequence). The CDR3 covers 14 residues. Deletions cut 1 base from V and 7 bases from J, with 11 bases between. Healthy Caucasians were all of the donors. This record belongs to a study of identical twins. General observations from the study: Fewer insertions marked abundant cord blood beta clonotypes; young adult naive trended weakly, memory not at all.

These sequences were also reported in another study, on yellow fever vaccine responses in identical twins. Per that study: Vaccine-induced T cell responses in twins were reportedly observed to appear partly convergent, partly personalized.

The chain joins TRBV7-9 to TRBJ2-1; D is ambiguous. The material sequenced was CD4+ T cells sorted from blood. This receptor was obtained from a woman younger than 30 in good health. CDR3 amino acids: CASSLEVAENEQFF. The CDR3 region has the DNA TGTGCCAGCAGCTTAGAAGTGGCCGAGAATGAGCAGTTCTTC.